This TCR beta chain was captured in a study of T cells after yellow fever vaccination. Study in general: Some fractions had low cell numbers, and these were prepared with SMART-Seq v4 Ultra Low Input.

The CDR3 is 15 residues long. From germline, CDR1 is SEHNR and CDR2 FQNEAQ (reference sequence). J gave up 2 bases and V 6 bases, and 0 bases lay outside the gene matches. Production of TCR cDNA was by 5'RACE template switching, which also added a universal primer site and UMIs. MiXCR was run by TCRdb on the 5' RACE reads, yielding one entry per CDR3 protein. The sample has under 500,000 distinct CDR3 sequences; over 15% are singletons. Sequencing used PBMCs, obtained before the yellow fever booster vaccination. This receptor was obtained from a man between 18 and 29 years old who received the YFV17D yellow fever vaccine. V usage is TRBV7-9 and J usage is TRBJ2-1; 14 bases are a match to TRBD2. CDR3 DNA: TGTGCCAGCAGGACTAGCGGGGGGGCCTACAATGAGCAGTTCTTC. It specifies CASRTSGGAYNEQFF.